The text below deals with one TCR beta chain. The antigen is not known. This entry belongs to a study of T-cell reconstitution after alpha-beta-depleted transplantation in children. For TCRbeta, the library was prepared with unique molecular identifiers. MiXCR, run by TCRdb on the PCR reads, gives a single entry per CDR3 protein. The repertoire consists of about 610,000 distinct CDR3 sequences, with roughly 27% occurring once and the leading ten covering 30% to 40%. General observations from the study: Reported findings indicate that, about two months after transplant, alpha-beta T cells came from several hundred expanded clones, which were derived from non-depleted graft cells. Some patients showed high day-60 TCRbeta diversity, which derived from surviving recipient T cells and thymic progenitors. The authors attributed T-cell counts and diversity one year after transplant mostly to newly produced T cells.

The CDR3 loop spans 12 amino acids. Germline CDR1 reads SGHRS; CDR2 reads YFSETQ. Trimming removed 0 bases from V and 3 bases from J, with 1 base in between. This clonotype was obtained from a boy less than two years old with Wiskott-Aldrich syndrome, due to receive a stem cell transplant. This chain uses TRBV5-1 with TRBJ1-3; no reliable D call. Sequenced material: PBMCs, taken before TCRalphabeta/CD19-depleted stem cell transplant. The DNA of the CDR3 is TGCGCCAGCAGCTTGGATGGAAACACCATATATTTT. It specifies CASSLDGNTIYF.